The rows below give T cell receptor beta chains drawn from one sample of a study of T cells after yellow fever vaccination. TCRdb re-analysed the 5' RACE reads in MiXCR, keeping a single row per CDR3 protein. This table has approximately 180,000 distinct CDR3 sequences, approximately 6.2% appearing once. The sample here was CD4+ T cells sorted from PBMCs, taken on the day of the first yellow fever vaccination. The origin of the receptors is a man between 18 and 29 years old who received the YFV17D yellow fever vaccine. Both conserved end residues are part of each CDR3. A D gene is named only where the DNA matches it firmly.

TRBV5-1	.	CASSLRVNTGELFF
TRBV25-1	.	CASEGGRNQPQHF
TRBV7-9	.	CASSSVPGKETQYF
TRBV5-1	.	CASTDSGNTIYF
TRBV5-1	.	CASSPGPQGLSGNTIYF
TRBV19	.	CASREIQGHQPQHF
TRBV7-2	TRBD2	CASSPRASGYNEQFF
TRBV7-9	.	CASSLAVPWNTEAFF
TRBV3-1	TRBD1	CACSTRTGGPYGYTF
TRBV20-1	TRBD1	CSAAAGTGKSAGGYTF